The present T cell receptor beta chain was sequenced within a study of blood T cell repertoires in COVID-19. Study background: Samples of COVID-19 (acute and convalescent) were obtained from the United States, Italy and Spain. Nucleic acid was either cDNA or gDNA, and it came from T cells, B-cell-depleted T cells, or PBMCs.

Sequenced by immunoSEQ multiplex PCR; TCRdb stores in-frame clones only, minus some. The profile shows 150,000 to 200,000 clones, 79% of them singletons. This clone has just a few counts. Trimming removed 1 base at V and 3 bases at J, with 10 bases between. The CDR3 has 14 amino acids. The germline V gene has CDR1 SGHRS and CDR2 YFSETQ. V and J are TRBV5-1 and TRBJ1-2, with D possibly TRBD1 on 5 matching bases. The TCR comes from a woman in her thirties or forties with COVID-19, enrolled during active disease. Sequenced input: peripheral blood. The CDR3 reads CASSLSTGYYGYTF. In DNA form, the CDR3 reads TGCGCCAGCAGCTTGTCCACAGGTTACTATGGCTACACCTTC.